These T cell receptor beta chains were read from a single sample in a study of cytomegalovirus exposure and HLA in healthy donors. Data came from immunoSEQ multiplex PCR; TCRdb stores just in-frame clones and leaves some out. Of about 220,000 clones in the sample, 82% were seen once. The sample taken for sequencing was PBMCs. Source of these receptors: a man aged 40-50 years in good health and CMV-seropositive. Each CDR3 is given with its conserved first and last residue. The D gene is left open where the match is weak. A clone size is listed for some rows: how often the clone was seen (once, few, many), or a class if it is expanded.

TRBJ1-1,-,-,TRBV5-1,CASNTQGTEAFF,TGCGCCAGCAACACTCAGGGGACTGAAGCTTTCTTT
TRBJ1-1,-,-,TRBV29-1,CSVGAGNTEAFF,TGCAGCGTTGGTGCAGGGAACACTGAAGCTTTCTTT
TRBJ2-3,-,-,TRBV7-3,CASSFGGIGTDTQYF,TGTGCCAGCAGCTTCGGCGGGATAGGCACAGATACGCAGTATTTT
TRBJ1-5,-,-,TRBV15,CATSRDQGQPQHF,TGTGCCACCAGCAGAGATCAGGGGCAGCCCCAGCATTTT
TRBJ1-2,-,-,TRBV6-5,CASRPPGSANYGYTF,TGTGCCAGCAGACCCCCGGGGTCGGCTAACTATGGCTACACCTTC
TRBJ2-7,-,-,TRBV9,CASSKGQGHSYEQYF,TGTGCCAGCAGTAAGGGTCAGGGGCACTCCTACGAGCAGTACTTC
TRBJ2-3,-,-,TRBV9,CASSDSGGADTQYF,TGTGCCAGCAGCGACTCTGGAGGGGCAGATACGCAGTATTTT
TRBJ2-3,TRBD1,-,TRBV9,CASSVGELDRGPTMYTQYF,TGTGCCAGCAGCGTAGGAGAACTGGACAGGGGGCCCACGATGTATACGCAGTATTTT
TRBJ1-3,TRBD1,-,TRBV15,CATSRPPGRGPDSGNTIYF,TGTGCCACCAGCAGACCCCCCGGAAGGGGGCCCGACTCTGGAAACACCATATATTTT
TRBJ2-5,TRBD2,-,TRBV11-2,CASSLTSGGEETQYF,TGTGCCAGCAGCTTGACTAGCGGAGGGGAAGAGACCCAGTACTTC
TRBJ2-2,-,-,TRBV2,CASSGQDDLSGELFF,TGTGCCAGCAGTGGACAGGACGACCTCTCCGGGGAGCTGTTTTTT
TRBJ2-7,TRBD1,-,TRBV27,CASSLYRQGEYEQYF,TGTGCCAGCAGTTTATATCGTCAGGGGGAATACGAGCAGTACTTC
TRBJ2-3,TRBD1,-,TRBV5-1,CASSRSRDRGPDTQYF,TGCGCCAGCAGCAGGAGCCGGGACAGGGGCCCGGATACGCAGTATTTT
TRBJ2-3,TRBD2,-,TRBV9,CASSAGTSGYTDTQYF,TGTGCCAGCAGCGCCGGGACTAGCGGCTACACAGATACGCAGTATTTT
TRBJ2-1,-,-,TRBV7-9,CASSLPASGVNEQFF,TGTGCCAGCAGCTTGCCGGCCAGCGGTGTCAATGAGCAGTTCTTC
TRBJ1-1,-,once,TRBV29-1,CSVELTLGAEAFF,TGCAGCGTTGAATTGACATTAGGGGCTGAAGCTTTCTTT
TRBJ2-3,TRBD2,-,TRBV5-5,CASSSPGTSPPHTQYF,TGTGCCAGCAGCTCACCTGGGACTAGCCCTCCTCATACGCAGTATTTT
TRBJ2-7,-,few,TRBV28,CASSFGGAHTYEQYF,TGTGCCAGCAGTTTCGGGGGTGCTCATACCTACGAGCAGTACTTC
TRBJ2-3,-,-,TRBV30,CAWSVRVHTDTQYF,TGTGCCTGGAGTGTGAGGGTTCACACAGATACGCAGTATTTT
TRBJ1-2,TRBD1,-,TRBV25-1,CASTPGDSSYGYTF,TGTGCCAGCACCCCGGGGGACAGCTCCTATGGCTACACCTTC
TRBJ2-5,TRBD1,-,TRBV5-1,CASSPGTGRGETQYF,TGCGCCAGCAGCCCGGGGACAGGGAGGGGAGAGACCCAGTACTTC
TRBJ2-6,TRBD1,few,TRBV4-1,CASTGTGETVLTF,TGCGCCAGCACCGGGACAGGGGAAACCGTCCTGACTTTC
TRBJ2-7,TRBD2,-,TRBV30,CAWSDDGGSSYEQYF,TGTGCCTGGAGTGACGACGGGGGGAGCTCCTACGAGCAGTACTTC
TRBJ2-5,-,-,TRBV6-1,CASSEAYGVLQETQYF,TGTGCCAGCAGTGAAGCCTACGGGGTGTTACAAGAGACCCAGTACTTC
TRBJ1-3,-,-,TRBV2,CASSESLLSGNTIYF,TGTGCCAGCAGTGAAAGCCTTCTCTCTGGAAACACCATATATTTT
TRBJ1-1,-,-,TRBV6-5,CASSYAGGPSEAFF,TGTGCCAGCAGTTACGCGGGAGGACCTTCTGAAGCTTTCTTT
TRBJ2-7,TRBD2,-,TRBV5-1,CASSPRTSGINYEQYF,TGCGCCAGCAGCCCGCGGACTAGCGGAATAAACTACGAGCAGTACTTC
TRBJ1-4,-,-,TRBV6-5,CASRTGGGTNEKLFF,TGTGCCAGCAGAACCGGGGGGGGGACTAATGAAAAACTGTTTTTT
TRBJ2-3,TRBD2,-,TRBV5-8,CASITGGRTDTQYF,TGTGCCAGCATCACGGGAGGACGCACAGATACGCAGTATTTT
TRBJ2-3,-,once,TRBV5-1,CASSLAPGTDTQYF,TGCGCCAGCAGCTTGGCCCCGGGAACAGATACGCAGTATTTT
TRBJ2-1,-,-,TRBV5-8,CASSLLGGHPPLEQFF,TGTGCCAGCAGCTTGTTAGGCGGTCACCCCCCACTTGAGCAGTTCTTC
TRBJ1-1,-,few,TRBV19,CASSIVPTGPNTEAFF,TGTGCCAGTAGTATAGTTCCGACTGGCCCGAACACTGAAGCTTTCTTT
TRBJ2-1,TRBD1,once,TRBV9,CASSRDRSYNEQFF,TGTGCCAGCAGTCGGGACAGATCGTACAATGAGCAGTTCTTC
TRBJ2-3,-,-,TRBV11-2,CASSPTGGPSTDTQYF,TGTGCCAGCAGTCCGACGGGGGGCCCCAGCACAGATACGCAGTATTTT
TRBJ1-2,TRBD1,once,TRBV30,CAWRATRDRNPYGYTF,TGTGCCTGGAGAGCAACCCGGGACAGAAACCCTTATGGCTACACCTTC
TRBJ2-1,TRBD2,-,TRBV5-6,CASRPETSGLYNEQFF,TGTGCCAGCAGACCGGAGACTAGCGGACTCTACAATGAGCAGTTCTTC
TRBJ2-3,TRBD2,-,TRBV7-3,CASSPRGLAGETDTQYF,TGTGCCAGCAGCCCGCGGGGACTAGCGGGAGAAACAGATACGCAGTATTTT
TRBJ1-4,-,-,TRBV19,CASSISTGLLEKLFF,TGTGCCAGTAGTATCTCGACAGGCCTTCTTGAAAAACTGTTTTTT
TRBJ2-3,TRBD1,-,TRBV25-1,CASKADRSSTDTQYF,TGTGCCAGCAAGGCGGACAGGTCTAGCACAGATACGCAGTATTTT
TRBJ2-1,TRBD2,once,TRBV5-1,CASSPSGSARFF,TGCGCCAGCAGCCCCAGCGGGAGTGCGAGGTTCTTC
TRBJ2-3,TRBD2,-,TRBV10-3,CAISSGKSTDTQYF,TGTGCCATCTCTAGCGGAAAAAGCACAGATACGCAGTATTTT
TRBJ2-5,-,once,TRBV6-6,CASSLQAQETQYF,TGTGCCAGCAGTTTACAGGCCCAAGAGACCCAGTACTTC
TRBJ2-1,-,-,TRBV15,CATSSGLDISYNEQFF,TGTGCCACCAGCAGCGGACTGGATATCTCCTACAATGAGCAGTTCTTC
TRBJ1-4,-,-,TRBV5-5,CASSLSRGLSMSNEKLFF,TGTGCCAGCAGCTTGTCGCGGGGTCTGTCTATGTCTAATGAAAAACTGTTTTTT